The 7 T cell receptor beta chains given below trace back to one sample, sequenced in a study of blood T cell repertoires in COVID-19. Generated by immunoSEQ multiplex PCR, the TCRdb table keeps only in-frame clones and is missing some. The table includes tens of thousands of clones, about nine tenths detected once. Source material: peripheral blood. The receptors shown here come from a man in his forties or fifties with active COVID-19.

The chain joins TRBV4-2 to TRBJ2-5, with a tentative D call TRBD2 (7 bases). V lost 6 bases to trimming and J lost 5 bases, with 19 bases between them. The CDR3 loop spans 15 amino acids. CDR1 is LGHNA, CDR2 YNFKEQ, per germline. This CDR3 reads CASSTEGGAAETQYF. As DNA, the CDR3 is TGTGCCAGCAGTACGGAGGGGGGGGCCGCGGAGACCCAGTACTTC.

The chain combines TRBV11-1 with TRBJ1-2; D gene uncertain. The CDR3 is 13 amino acids. In germline, CDR1 is SGHAT, CDR2 FQDESV (reference sequence). The ends were cut back, 1 base at V and 3 bases at J, with 6 bases in the middle. The CDR3 DNA reads TGTGCCAGCAGCTTAGGAGTTTACTATGGCTACACCTTC. This encodes CASSLGVYYGYTF. The full variable domain, in which reference TRBV11-1 and TRBJ1-2 provide the parts outside the CDR3, is EAEVAQSPRYKITEKSQAVAFWCDPISGHATLYWYRQILGQGPELLVQFQDESVVDDSQLPKDRFSAERLKGVDSTLKIQPAELGDSAMYLCASSLGVYYGYTFGSGTRLTVV.

In this sample, this clone turned up once. The gene calls are TRBV4-3 and TRBJ1-2; 9 nucleotides agree with TRBD1. In germline, CDR1 is LGHNA, CDR2 YSLEER. The CDR3 runs to 14 residues. The V gene end was trimmed by 4 bases and the J gene end by 2 bases; junction bases not matched to a gene: 2. This chain's CDR3 is CASSPGTGNYGYTF. CDR3 DNA sequence: TGCGCCAGCAGCCCCGGGACAGGGAACTATGGCTACACCTTC.

As DNA, the CDR3 is TGTGCCATCCCTGGCGGGCGGGGTCCCTACAATGAGCAGTTCTTC. Translated: CAIPGGRGPYNEQFF. The chain links TRBV2 to TRBJ2-1; D perhaps matches TRBD2 (6 bases). Deletions cut 10 bases from V and 2 bases from J, with 18 bases between. Germline CDR1 and CDR2: SNHLY and FYNNEI. The CDR3 has 15 amino acids.

The genes are TRBV23-1 and TRBJ2-2; 12 nucleotides match TRBD2. TRBV23-1 is sorted into the ORF group, with uncertain function. V lost 5 bases and J lost 2; bases outside the gene matches: 9. This CDR3 has 18 residues. Here the CDR3 reads CASSCELAGGENTGELFF. CDR3 coding DNA: TGCGCCAGCAGTTGTGAACTAGCGGGGGGCGAAAACACCGGGGAGCTGTTTTTT.

This rearrangement joins TRBV30 to TRBJ1-2, with a possible D match to TRBD1 (5 bases). The germline V gene encodes CDR1 GTSNPN and CDR2 SVGIG (reference sequence). This CDR3 spans 15 amino acids. Trimming stripped 3 bases from V and 4 bases from J, with 18 bases between. This chain's CDR3 is CAWSFNRDSLYGYTF. The CDR3, as DNA: TGTGCCTGGAGCTTTAACCGGGACTCCCTCTATGGCTACACCTTC.

The chain combines TRBV9 with TRBJ2-5; possible D gene TRBD2, 6 bases. V shed 2 bases and J shed 3 bases, with 8 bases lying between them. The CDR3 is 13 residues long. Germline values: CDR1 SGDLS, CDR2 YYNGEE. The CDR3 sequence: CASSVGGEETQYF. DNA of the CDR3: TGTGCCAGCAGCGTTGGCGGGGAAGAGACCCAGTACTTC.